Included here is one T cell receptor beta chain sequence, with context. Its antigen is still unknown. This sample was included in a study of regulatory and conventional T cells in RAG deficiency. Findings of the study overall: Treg unique TCR beta sequences were about 110-fold fewer in Omenn syndrome and CID/AS patients than controls. Omenn patients showed >90% Treg-Tconv overlap and shorter CDR3 lengths.

Trimming at V came to 3 bases and at J to 5 bases, leaving 0 bases not matched to a gene. This CDR3 is 13 amino acids long. Germline V gene sequence: CDR1 SGHRS, CDR2 YFSETQ. Genomic DNA came from blood regulatory T cells gated CD4+ CD25-high CD127-low. The data were produced by immunoSEQ multiplex PCR, yet TCRdb's version contains in-frame clones alone and is incomplete. The sample consists of 25,000 to 35,000 clones, 90% to 95% of them appearing once. These records were also assigned to another study, of regulatory T cells. That work states: Primers: 52 TRBV forward and 13 TRBJ reverse.

Source material: Tregs sorted from blood. V gene TRBV5-1 combines with J gene TRBJ1-4, with 8 bases that match TRBD1. The TCR was taken from a human donor in good health. DNA for the CDR3: TGCGCCAGCAGCTGGGACAGGAATGAAAAACTGTTTTTT. It encodes CASSWDRNEKLFF.